The T cell receptor beta chain described here comes from a study of cytomegalovirus exposure and HLA in healthy donors. PCR amplification relied on 60 Vbeta primers (plus 13 Jbeta primers). Sequencing used immunoSEQ multiplex PCR; TCRdb keeps in-frame clones, though not all of them. The sample has 150,000 to 170,000 clones, about four fifths seen once; the top ten hold about 2.6%. This clone was detected once. Antigen unknown. Study-level results: A few of the chains that were CMV-associated were confirmed in vitro to be specific for CMV antigens. A missense DCLRE1C variant was associated with V- and J-gene trimming of TCR beta chains in a later analysis, and an independent cohort replicated the association. Among TCR beta chains of equal frequency, HLA-associated ones were more clonally expanded in a later analysis. In a later analysis, HLA-C alleles had the fewest associated TCRs, DRB1 alleles the most.

Material for sequencing was PBMCs. The sequence came from a man younger than 30 in good health and CMV-seronegative.

CDR3 amino acids: CASSLGQVNTGELFF. The CDR3 coding sequence is TGTGCCAGCAGCTTGGGGCAAGTGAACACCGGGGAGCTGTTTTTT. The V and J genes are TRBV5-4 and TRBJ2-2; D unresolved. The CDR3 is made up of 15 amino acids. The ends were cut back, 0 bases at V and 1 base at J, with 7 bases in the middle. CDR1 SGHNT and CDR2 YYREEE come from the germline V gene (reference sequence).